Below are 20 T cell receptor beta chains sequenced from a single sample in a study of cytomegalovirus exposure and HLA in healthy donors. The PCR used 60 Vbeta and 13 Jbeta primers. The method was immunoSEQ multiplex PCR; TCRdb's version includes in-frame clones alone and lacks a portion of them. The sample totals around 200,000 clones. The sequencing sample was made of PBMCs. The receptors originated from a woman between 18 and 29 years old in good health and CMV-seropositive.

The chain employs TRBV30 and TRBJ2-4; 8 positions agree with TRBD2. Per the germline V gene, CDR1 is GTSNPN and CDR2 is SVGIG (reference sequence). J gave up 8 bases and V 8 bases, and 11 bases lay outside the gene matches. This CDR3 has 13 residues. The CDR3 loop is CALVPGGAHIQYF. The CDR3 DNA reads as TGTGCCCTTGTGCCGGGGGGGGCACACATTCAGTACTTC.

In regard to this clone: Other DNA sequences in the same sample also yield this CDR3. The DNA of the CDR3 is TGTGCCAGCAGTGCTTTCGTCTCCTACGAGCAGTACTTC. This gives the protein CASSAFVSYEQYF. The chain uses TRBV2 and TRBJ2-7, with D hard to call. Deletions cut 4 bases from V and 0 bases from J, with 7 bases between. Germline loops: CDR1 SNHLY, CDR2 FYNNEI. This CDR3 comprises 13 residues.

The chain employs TRBV6-1 and TRBJ2-7; D might be TRBD1 (5 bases). CDR3 length: 16 residues. V lost 1 base and J lost 3, with 16 bases in between. Germline lookup yields CDR1 MNHNS and CDR2 SASEGT. CDR3 DNA: TGTGCCAGCAGTGAAGTATTTGCAGGGAACCTCTACGAGCAGTACTTC. It is translated as CASSEVFAGNLYEQYF.

This chain uses TRBV2 with TRBJ2-7; D is ambiguous. The germline V gene encodes CDR1 SNHLY and CDR2 FYNNEI. The CDR3 covers 10 residues. V was shortened by 4 bases and J by 12 bases, with 10 bases between the two germline ends. The CDR3 protein is CASSGDNAYF. DNA for the CDR3: TGTGCCAGCAGTGGAGACAATGCGTACTTC.

The chain joins TRBV11-2 to TRBJ2-2; TRBD2 agrees at 7 bases. Trimming cost V 1 base and J 7 bases; bases outside gene matches: 3. This CDR3 region has 14 residues. Looked up from germline, CDR1 is SGHAT and CDR2 is FQNNGV. The CDR3 nucleotides are TGTGCCAGCAGCTTAGGTCTAGCGGTCGGGGAGCTGTTTTTT. Residues: CASSLGLAVGELFF. The complete variable domain, with remaining parts taken from reference TRBV11-2 and TRBJ2-2, reads EAGVAQSPRYKIIEKRQSVAFWCNPISGHATLYWYQQILGQGPKLLIQFQNNGVVDDSQLPKDRFSAERLKGVDSTLKIQPAKLEDSAVYLCASSLGLAVGELFFGEGSRLTVL.

This chain links TRBV9 with TRBJ2-3; 7 bases fit TRBD1. Germline V CDR1 and CDR2: SGDLS, YYNGEE. The CDR3 extends over 14 amino acids. V lost 3 bases to trimming and J lost 0 bases; unmatched junction nucleotides: 1. CDR3 nucleotides: TGTGCCAGCAGCGGGGGACAGAGCACAGATACGCAGTATTTT. This gives the protein CASSGGQSTDTQYF.

This chain uses TRBV5-1 with TRBJ1-1; TRBD1 aligns across 12 bases. The V gene's germline CDR1 is SGHRS and CDR2 YFSETQ. Germline trimming cut 2 bases from V and 10 bases from J; bases unmatched to any gene: 9. The CDR3 runs to 15 residues. Here the CDR3 DNA reads TGCGCCAGCAGCTTACTGGGGACAGGGGGCGAGTCAGCTTTCTTT. Its translation: CASSLLGTGGESAFF.

V gene TRBV6-1 combines with J gene TRBJ1-2; D ambiguous. CDR3 length: 14 amino acids. Looked up from germline, CDR1 is MNHNS and CDR2 is SASEGT. V lost 1 base and J 4 bases, leaving 10 bases between the germline ends. The CDR3 loop reads CASSEGHSLYGYTF. The DNA for the CDR3 is TGTGCCAGCAGTGAAGGGCACAGTCTCTATGGCTACACCTTC.

The chain has TRBV5-4 and TRBJ2-1; TRBD2 agrees at 16 bases. J lost 2 bases, V lost 4 bases, and 3 bases had no gene match. Germline assignment: CDR1 SGHNT and CDR2 YYREEE (reference sequence). CDR3 length equals 17 residues. For the CDR3, the DNA is TGTGCCAGCAGCCTGGGACTAGCGGGGGGGGCCTACAATGAGCAGTTCTTC. Translated, it gives CASSLGLAGGAYNEQFF.

The J gene is TRBJ1-3, the V gene TRBV7-2; tentatively, D is TRBD1 (6 bases). CDR1 and CDR2 (germline): SGHTA, FQGNSA. This CDR3 comprises 18 residues. V was cut by 1 base and J by 1 base, with 17 bases left in between. In DNA form, the CDR3 reads TGTGCCAGCAGCTTAGAAGGGGGGGTGACAGTGTCTGGAAACACCATATATTTT. This sequence encodes CASSLEGGVTVSGNTIYF.

The chain combines TRBV10-2 with TRBJ2-7; D is possibly TRBD2 (6 bases). V lost 6 bases, J lost 1 base, and 16 bases lay in between. The V gene's germline CDR1 is WSHSY and CDR2 SAAADI. This CDR3 region has 15 residues. The CDR3 DNA reads as TGCGCCAGCAGCGCAAGCCGCGGAGGGTCCTACGAGCAGTACTTC. It yields the protein CASSASRGGSYEQYF.

The chain recombines TRBV30 with TRBJ2-5; D unclear. V was clipped by 0 bases and J by 3 bases, with 11 bases between them. Germline assignment: CDR1 GTSNPN and CDR2 SVGIG (reference sequence). This CDR3 region has 14 residues. The CDR3 loop reads CAWSVEQSEETQYF. In DNA form, the CDR3 reads TGTGCCTGGAGTGTGGAGCAGTCTGAAGAGACCCAGTACTTC.

This chain connects TRBV6-1 to TRBJ1-6, with D maybe TRBD1 (5 bases). With 4 bases removed from V and 6 bases from J, the gap between germline ends came to 22 bases. Per germline, CDR1 MNHNS and CDR2 SASEGT. The CDR3 length is 18 residues. The CDR3 coding sequence is TGTGCCAGCAGTGTATGGAGGGGTGAATTCGTTTCTAATTCACCCCTCCACTTT. Amino acid sequence: CASSVWRGEFVSNSPLHF.

The genes are TRBV5-5 and TRBJ2-3, with 10 bases fitting TRBD1. There are 16 residues in the CDR3. V lost 4 bases to trimming and J lost 3 bases; unmatched junction nucleotides: 8. CDR1 and CDR2 (germline): SGHKS, YYEKEE (reference sequence). Here the CDR3 reads CASSRTGGIGTDTQYF. CDR3 DNA sequence: TGTGCCAGCAGCCGGACAGGGGGTATTGGGACAGATACGCAGTATTTT.

The chain employs TRBV7-8 and TRBJ2-3, with 8 bases identical to TRBD2. Germline CDR1 reads SGHVS; CDR2 reads FQNEAQ. The CDR3 has 18 amino acids. Trimming took 5 bases from V and 2 from J; bases not matched to a gene: 15. CDR3 DNA sequence: TGTGCCAGCAGCGCCGCAACGGGGCTAGCGGGCTACACAGATACGCAGTATTTT. It codes for CASSAATGLAGYTDTQYF.

The V and J genes are TRBV2 and TRBJ1-2, with 7 bases identical to TRBD1. V was clipped by 4 bases and J by 8 bases; unmatched bases: 7. CDR1 is SNHLY, CDR2 FYNNEI, per germline. There are 13 residues in the CDR3. The CDR3 reads CASSGGRGRGYTF. CDR3 coding DNA: TGTGCCAGCAGTGGGGGCAGGGGGAGAGGCTACACCTTC.

The chain combines TRBV5-6 with TRBJ2-7; 7 nucleotides match TRBD2. The CDR3 covers 18 residues. The germline gives CDR1 SGHDT, CDR2 YYEEEE. The V segment lost 7 bases and the J segment 3 bases; nucleotides outside the gene matches: 22. The CDR3 region is CASGLLFSTSLFVYEQYF. CDR3 bases: TGTGCCAGCGGCCTGCTTTTCTCGACTAGCCTGTTTGTCTACGAGCAGTACTTC.

V gene TRBV10-2 combines with J gene TRBJ2-1; TRBD2 aligns across 8 bases. Germline-derived CDR1 and CDR2 are WSHSY and SAAADI. This CDR3 has 14 amino acids. The ends lost 7 bases at V and 7 bases at J; junction bases unmatched: 9. The CDR3 nucleotides are TGCGCCAGCATGGAGCGGGAGTATGTGAATGAGCAGTTCTTC. It specifies CASMEREYVNEQFF.

The gene calls are TRBV5-1 and TRBJ2-2; perhaps TRBD2 as D (6 bases). This CDR3 spans 15 amino acids. CDR1 is SGHRS, CDR2 YFSETQ, per germline. The V end was cut by 6 bases, the J end by 6 bases, with 18 bases between. This chain's CDR3 is CASITAPGVAGELFF. CDR3 coding DNA: TGCGCCAGCATCACGGCGCCGGGGGTCGCCGGGGAGCTGTTTTTT.

V gene TRBV4-1 combines with J gene TRBJ1-1; D might be TRBD1 (5 bases). Trimming cost V 4 bases and J 5 bases, with 14 bases left between them. The CDR3 consists of 14 residues. Germline V lookup: CDR1 MGHRA, CDR2 YSYEKL. CDR3: CASSRSGGITEAFF. CDR3 DNA: TGCGCCAGCAGCCGATCGGGGGGAATAACTGAAGCTTTCTTT.